This T cell receptor (beta chain) was found in a study of blood T cells in healthy people across ages. As to this clonotype: Its ends do not fully match the called genes, so a read error is possible.

Samples each yielded at least 5.5 micrograms of total RNA. The CDR3 runs to 14 residues. Per the germline V gene, CDR1 is SNHLY and CDR2 is FYNNEI. Then a second PCR, running roughly 7 to 11 cycles, was carried out with a sample-barcoded 5' primer and a J-beta primer mix. A minimum of 2.5 million CDR3-containing paired-end reads was obtained for each sample. TCRdb independently ran MiXCR on the 5' RACE reads; one entry per CDR3 protein. The data show 1.5 million to 2 million distinct CDR3 sequences, roughly 32% seen once. The source of this sequence is a woman aged 25 to 39 in good health. The chain links TRBV2 to TRBJ2-3, with D tentatively TRBD1 (6 bases). Sequencing was performed on blood. The DNA for the CDR3 is TGTGCCAGCAGCCAATATCCAGGGGTAGATATGCAGTATTTT. Protein sequence: CASSQYPGVDMQYF.